Listed below are T cell receptor beta chains from one sample, sequenced in a study of vaccination effects on CD4 cells after COVID-19. Assay used: immunoSEQ multiplex PCR; TCRdb lists only in-frame clones, some missing. This table holds about 40,000 clones, more than 65% found once. These receptors are not linked to any known antigen. Sequencing used CD4+ T cells from PBMCs cultured without peptide, obtained after COVID-19 vaccination. The source is a human donor who received a COVID-19 vaccine. Both conserved end residues are part of each CDR3. The D gene is left open where the match is weak. The size field is filled for only some rows; it gives once, few, many or a size class.

16	TRBV5-1	once	TRBJ2-3	TRBD1	TGCGCCAGCAGCTTGGGGACAGGCCGCAACACAGATACGCAGTATTTT	CASSLGTGRNTDTQYF
15	TRBV3-1/TRBV3-2	-	TRBJ2-2	TRBD2	TGTGCCAGCAGCCAAGATCCCCTAGCGGCGGGGGAGCTGTTTTTT	CASSQDPLAAGELFF
15	TRBV21-1	-	TRBJ1-2	-	TGTGCCAGCACCAAGGGACAGGAGGGAGACTATGGCTACACCTTC	CASTKGQEGDYGYTF
16	TRBV15	-	TRBJ2-5	TRBD1	TGTGCCACCAGCAGCCGAAGACAGGGATTTTTAGAGACCCAGTACTTC	CATSSRRQGFLETQYF
12	TRBV12-3/TRBV12-4	-	TRBJ1-5	-	TGTGCCAGCAGTTTAGCAGGCCAGCCCCAGCATTTT	CASSLAGQPQHF
17	TRBV4-2	-	TRBJ2-1	-	TGTGCCAGCAGCCAAGACCTTGTTAGGGGAACCTACAATGAGCAGTTCTTC	CASSQDLVRGTYNEQFF
16	TRBV14	-	TRBJ2-1	-	TGTGCCAGCAGCCCCTTTTCCGGGACAAACTACAATGAGCAGTTCTTC	CASSPFSGTNYNEQFF
15	TRBV11-2	few	TRBJ2-2	-	TGTGCCAGCAGCTTAGCTGGGGGCGACACCGGGGAGCTGTTTTTT	CASSLAGGDTGELFF
11	TRBV10-3	-	TRBJ2-7	-	TGTGCCATCAGTCAGGGGTACGAGCAGTACTTC	CAISQGYEQYF
17	TRBV9	-	TRBJ2-7	TRBD2	TGTGCCAGCAGCGTAGCTGCAACTAGCGGGAACCCCTACGAGCAGTACTTC	CASSVAATSGNPYEQYF
16	TRBV9	-	TRBJ1-1	-	TGTGCCAGCAGCGTATCGGGGGATAGGGGATACACTGAAGCTTTCTTT	CASSVSGDRGYTEAFF
16	TRBV10-3	-	TRBJ2-2	TRBD2	TGTGCCATCAGTGGACGGGGGGGCACGGACACCGGGGAGCTGTTTTTT	CAISGRGGTDTGELFF
13	TRBV6-5	-	TRBJ1-6	-	TGTGCCAGCAGTTCGGCGACGGGTTCTCCTCTCCACTTT	CASSSATGSPLHF
14	TRBV24-1	-	TRBJ1-4	-	TGTGCCACCAGTGATAACCTCCAGGGGGAAAAACTGTTTTTT	CATSDNLQGEKLFF
14	TRBV2	-	TRBJ1-6	-	TGTGCCAGCAGTAAGGGGCACGATAATTCACCCCTCCACTTT	CASSKGHDNSPLHF
15	TRBV10-1	-	TRBJ2-2	-	TGCGCCAGCAGTGAGTCCTACTACAACACCGGGGAGCTGTTTTTT	CASSESYYNTGELFF
17	TRBV3-1/TRBV3-2	-	TRBJ2-3	-	TGTGCCAGCAGCCGTGGGAGACCGCAAGGCCCAGGGGATACGCAGTATTTT	CASSRGRPQGPGDTQYF
16	TRBV19	-	TRBJ1-2	-	TGTGCCAGTAGCCAACCCGGGAGCAAGCAGATATATGGCTACACCTTC	CASSQPGSKQIYGYTF
17	TRBV11-2	-	TRBJ2-2	TRBD2	TGTGCCAGCAGCCGAGAACTTAGCGGGAGGCGCACCGGGGAGCTGTTTTTT	CASSRELSGRRTGELFF
17	TRBV10-3	-	TRBJ1-2	TRBD1	TGTGCCATCAGTGTAGGGACAGGGGGCGCAGCTGGCTATGGCTACACCTTC	CAISVGTGGAAGYGYTF
15	TRBV18	few	TRBJ2-1	-	TGTGCCAGCTCACCGACCGCAAGCTCCTACAATGAGCAGTTCTTC	CASSPTASSYNEQFF
16	TRBV18	-	TRBJ2-1	TRBD1	TGTGCCAGCTCACCCGGCCAGGACAGGCGATACAATGAGCAGTTCTTC	CASSPGQDRRYNEQFF
14	TRBV2	few	TRBJ1-5	-	TGTGCCAGCAGGCAGGGTGACGGCAATCAGCCCCAGCATTTT	CASRQGDGNQPQHF
11	TRBV6-4	-	TRBJ2-2	-	TGTGCCAGCAGTTCGACCGGGGAGCTGTTTTTT	CASSSTGELFF
16	TRBV5-6	-	TRBJ2-1	-	TGTGCCAGCAGTTCCCTAGGAGACATAGCCTACAATGAGCAGTTCTTC	CASSSLGDIAYNEQFF
12	TRBV14	-	TRBJ2-2	-	TGTGCCAGCAGCCCGGACACCGGGGAGCTGTTTTTT	CASSPDTGELFF
13	TRBV20-1	-	TRBJ2-3	-	TGCAGTGCTAGTGTGTCAGATCCAGATACGCAGTATTTT	CSASVSDPDTQYF
11	TRBV25-1	-	TRBJ2-7	-	TGTGCCAGCAGTCTTGAATACGAGCAGTACTTC	CASSLEYEQYF
15	TRBV6-5	-	TRBJ2-1	-	TGTGCCAGCAGCTCCGGACGCTGGACTACCTCTGAGCAGTTCTTC	CASSSGRWTTSEQFF
11	TRBV6-6	-	TRBJ2-3	-	TGTGCCAGCAGTATGGAGGGAACGCAGTATTTT	CASSMEGTQYF
12	TRBV28	-	TRBJ1-6	-	TGTGCCAGCAGTTTATGGAGTTCACCCCTCCACTTT	CASSLWSSPLHF
17	TRBV5-6	-	TRBJ1-3	TRBD1	TGTGCCAGCAGCCCCCTGTCCCGGGACAGGGCTGGAAACACCATATATTTT	CASSPLSRDRAGNTIYF